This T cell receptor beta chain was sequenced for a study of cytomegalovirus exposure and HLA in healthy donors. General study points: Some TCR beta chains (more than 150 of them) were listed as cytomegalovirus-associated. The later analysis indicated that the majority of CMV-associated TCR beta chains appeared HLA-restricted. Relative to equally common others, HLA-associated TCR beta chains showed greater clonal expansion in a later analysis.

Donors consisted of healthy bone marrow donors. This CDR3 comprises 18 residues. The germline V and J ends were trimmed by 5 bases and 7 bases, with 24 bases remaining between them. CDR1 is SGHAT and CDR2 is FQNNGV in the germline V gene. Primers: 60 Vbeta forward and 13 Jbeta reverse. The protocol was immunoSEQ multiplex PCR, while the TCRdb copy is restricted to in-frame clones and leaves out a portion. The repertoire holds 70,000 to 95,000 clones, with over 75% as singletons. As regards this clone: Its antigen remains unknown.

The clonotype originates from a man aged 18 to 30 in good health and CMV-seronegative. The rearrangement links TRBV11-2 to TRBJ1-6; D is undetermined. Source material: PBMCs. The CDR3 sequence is CASSPDLQRRLANSPLHF. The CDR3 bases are TGTGCCAGCAGCCCCGACCTCCAGCGCCGGCTCGCGAATTCACCCCTCCACTTT. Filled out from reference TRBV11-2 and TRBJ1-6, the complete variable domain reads EAGVAQSPRYKIIEKRQSVAFWCNPISGHATLYWYQQILGQGPKLLIQFQNNGVVDDSQLPKDRFSAERLKGVDSTLKIQPAKLEDSAVYLCASSPDLQRRLANSPLHFGNGTRLTVT.